A single sample gave rise to the 22 T cell receptor beta chains below, sequenced in a study of cytomegalovirus exposure and HLA in healthy donors. Assay used: immunoSEQ multiplex PCR; TCRdb lists only in-frame clones, some missing. The table has about 130,000 clones, over 85% seen once. The sequencing sample was made of PBMCs. The source is a man aged 25 to 40 in good health and CMV-seronegative.

This chain joins TRBV2 and TRBJ2-2; tentatively, D is TRBD1 (5 bases). CDR1 and CDR2 (germline): SNHLY, FYNNEI. V lost 6 bases to trimming and J lost 3 bases, with 11 bases between them. This CDR3 region has 14 residues. The CDR3 is CASSLDSHTGELFF. The CDR3 DNA reads as TGTGCCAGCAGCTTAGACAGCCACACCGGGGAGCTGTTTTTT.

The V call is TRBV4-2, the J call TRBJ2-7, with D tentatively TRBD1 (6 bases). Trimming removed 5 bases at V and 3 bases at J, with 14 bases between. The CDR3 runs 14 residues. CDR1 and CDR2 (germline): LGHNA, YNFKEQ. The DNA of the CDR3 is TGTGCCAGCAGCGGGGGCCGGGGAGACTACGAGCAGTACTTC. Translated, it gives CASSGGRGDYEQYF.

The table lists this clone with a few counts. The V gene is TRBV5-1, the J gene TRBJ2-1, with a tentative D call TRBD1 (7 bases). CDR1 and CDR2 (germline): SGHRS, YFSETQ. With 2 bases removed from V and 9 bases from J, the gap between germline ends came to 15 bases. The CDR3 loop spans 14 amino acids. In nucleotides, the CDR3 is TGCGCCAGCAGCTTCATTTCAGGGGGAGGTGAGCAGTTCTTC. This encodes CASSFISGGGEQFF.

V is TRBV27 and J is TRBJ2-5; D possibly matches TRBD1 or TRBD2 (5 bases each). The J call may be in error: the DNA end matches TRBJ2-7 better. The germline V gene encodes CDR1 MNHEY and CDR2 SMNVEV (reference sequence). The CDR3 totals 15 residues. In DNA form, the CDR3 reads TGTGCCAGCGCAGGGATCTCAATTGGGGGCTACGAGCAGTACTTC. It is translated as CASAGISIGGYEQYF.

The CDR3 region is CASSFGLAYNEQFF. DNA for the CDR3: TGTGCCAGCAGTTTTGGACTGGCCTACAATGAGCAGTTCTTC. The chain is built from TRBV27 and TRBJ2-1; TRBD2 might be the D (5 bases). The CDR3 has 14 amino acids. Germline V gene sequence: CDR1 MNHEY, CDR2 SMNVEV (reference sequence). V dropped 3 bases and J dropped 2 bases, with 8 bases sitting between them.

This clone was picked up one time. The V gene is TRBV7-2, the J gene TRBJ2-1; 9 nucleotides match TRBD2. CDR3 length equals 16 residues. The junction had 9 bases not matched to a gene; V was cut back by 1 base and J by 8 bases. Germline CDR1 SGHTA, CDR2 FQGNSA. In DNA, the CDR3 is TGTGCCAGCAGCTTAGTGCCGACAGCGGGGGGTGATGAGCAGTTCTTC. As protein: CASSLVPTAGGDEQFF.

This clone was found once. V and J are TRBV4-3 and TRBJ2-1; 7 nucleotides agree with TRBD2. In germline, CDR1 is LGHNA, CDR2 YSLEER. The V gene end was trimmed by 4 bases and the J gene end by 6 bases; junction bases not matched to a gene: 6. This CDR3 contains 14 residues. The CDR3, as DNA: TGCGCCAGCAGCCTTCGGGAGGCCCCCAATGAGCAGTTCTTC. Translated, it gives CASSLREAPNEQFF.

This rearrangement joins TRBV27 to TRBJ1-6, with D possibly being TRBD1 (6 bases). This CDR3 is 16 amino acids long. V was clipped by 0 bases and J by 8 bases, with 14 bases between them. Germline V lookup: CDR1 MNHEY, CDR2 SMNVEV (reference sequence). DNA of the CDR3: TGTGCCAGCAGTTTATCGATTGGGGGCGCGTATTCACCCCTCCACTTT. Amino acids: CASSLSIGGAYSPLHF.

In the case of this clone: At the DNA level, this CDR3 is encoded by other sequences in the same sample as well. This chain links TRBV25-1 with TRBJ2-7; D unresolved. The CDR3 is 15 residues long. With 4 bases removed from V and 0 bases from J, the gap between germline ends came to 13 bases. Germline loops: CDR1 MGHDK, CDR2 SYGVNS. CDR3 region: CASSGRRVSSYEQYF. CDR3 nucleotide sequence: TGTGCCAGCAGTGGAAGACGGGTGAGCTCCTACGAGCAGTACTTC.

V gene TRBV29-1 combines with J gene TRBJ2-7; TRBD1 matches 8 bases. V lost 1 base to trimming and J lost 0 bases; unmatched junction nucleotides: 2. The CDR3 is 14 amino acids. CDR1 is SQVTM and CDR2 is ANQGSEA in the germline V gene. The CDR3 DNA reads TGCAGCGTTGAAGGGCAGGGGGCCTCCTACGAGCAGTACTTC. Its protein product is CSVEGQGASYEQYF.

This chain joins TRBV4-1 and TRBJ1-2; D unresolved. Deletions cut 0 bases from V and 5 bases from J, with 10 bases between. The CDR3 has 14 residues. The germline V gene has CDR1 MGHRA and CDR2 YSYEKL. Here the CDR3 reads CASSQEGRWYGYTF. The CDR3 DNA is TGCGCCAGCAGCCAAGAGGGCCGCTGGTATGGCTACACCTTC.

The chain is built from TRBV7-9 and TRBJ1-3, with D maybe TRBD1 (5 bases). The CDR3 covers 16 residues. The germline gives CDR1 SEHNR, CDR2 FQNEAQ (reference sequence). V was trimmed by 1 base and J by 2 bases, leaving 12 bases between them. CDR3 nucleotides: TGTGCCAGCAGCTTAGAGCTGGGGGGAGCTGGAAACACCATATATTTT. Amino acids: CASSLELGGAGNTIYF.

The CDR3 region is CASSLSQGRGENEKLFF. Written as DNA, the CDR3 is TGTGCCAGCAGTTTGAGTCAGGGGCGGGGGGAGAATGAAAAACTGTTTTTT. The rearrangement joins TRBV28 to TRBJ1-4; a weak D match, TRBD1 (6 bases). Trimming shortened V by 3 bases and J by 5 bases, and 19 bases separated the two germline ends. From germline, CDR1 is MDHEN and CDR2 SYDVKM. The CDR3 extends over 17 amino acids.

The chain links TRBV25-1 to TRBJ2-5, with D perhaps matching TRBD1 (6 bases). This CDR3 is built from 14 residues. V lost 1 base to trimming and J lost 7 bases, with 13 bases between them. Per the germline V gene, CDR1 is MGHDK and CDR2 is SYGVNS. The CDR3 DNA reads as TGTGCCAGCAGTGAATCTTACAGGGTGCGGACCCAGTACTTC. Amino acid sequence: CASSESYRVRTQYF.

The chain uses TRBV11-2 and TRBJ2-7; TRBD1 matches 10 bases. This CDR3 is built from 15 residues. V shed 6 bases, J shed 2 bases, and the junction held 7 bases outside the gene matches. CDR1 is SGHAT and CDR2 is FQNNGV in the germline V gene. CDR3 sequence (DNA): TGTGCCAGCAGTTACCCCGGGACAGGGGCCTACGAGCAGTACTTC. Protein product: CASSYPGTGAYEQYF. Full variable domain (rest looked up from reference TRBV11-2 and TRBJ2-7): EAGVAQSPRYKIIEKRQSVAFWCNPISGHATLYWYQQILGQGPKLLIQFQNNGVVDDSQLPKDRFSAERLKGVDSTLKIQPAKLEDSAVYLCASSYPGTGAYEQYFGPGTRLTVT.

This clone was seen a handful of times. The chain is built from TRBV7-2 and TRBJ2-7, with 7 bases identical to TRBD1. Germline CDR1 SGHTA, CDR2 FQGNSA. The V and J ends lost 4 bases and 0 bases, in that order; junction bases with no gene match: 9. The CDR3 covers 16 residues. CDR3 sequence (DNA): TGTGCCAGCAGCTCGAGCCGGGACAGATTCTCCTACGAGCAGTACTTC. Translation gives CASSSSRDRFSYEQYF.

This clone appeared once. The CDR3 reads CASTITGPYKTGISYEQYF. DNA for the CDR3: TGTGCCAGCACCATTACCGGCCCTTATAAGACAGGGATCTCCTACGAGCAGTACTTC. The chain recombines TRBV11-2 with TRBJ2-7; 7 bases align to TRBD1. Germline V gene sequence: CDR1 SGHAT, CDR2 FQNNGV. After removal of 7 bases from V and 0 bases from J, the junction contained 21 bases not matched to a gene. This CDR3 is built from 19 residues.

The chain employs TRBV6-5 and TRBJ2-7; 7 positions agree with TRBD2. The ends lost 2 bases at V and 0 bases at J; junction bases unmatched: 7. In germline, CDR1 is MNHEY, CDR2 SVGAGI. The CDR3 runs to 16 residues. CDR3 protein: CASSYRASGISYEQYF. DNA for the CDR3: TGTGCCAGCAGTTACCGTGCTAGCGGTATCTCCTACGAGCAGTACTTC.

The J gene is TRBJ1-6, the V gene TRBV2; D may be TRBD1 (5 bases). CDR3 length: 15 residues. The V gene's germline CDR1 is SNHLY and CDR2 FYNNEI. Trimming took 6 bases from V and 8 from J, leaving 17 bases between them. The CDR3 is CASRQQGVVHSPLHF. The CDR3 DNA is TGTGCCAGCAGACAACAAGGGGTAGTGCATTCACCCCTCCACTTT.

The chain carries TRBV5-6 and TRBJ1-2; maybe TRBD1 (6 bases). This CDR3 region has 15 residues. The V end lost 1 base, the J end lost 1 base, and 11 bases lay between the germline ends. The germline gives CDR1 SGHDT, CDR2 YYEEEE. The CDR3 DNA follows: TGTGCCAGCAGCTTGTTCGGACAGATTAACTATGGCTACACCTTC. This codes for CASSLFGQINYGYTF.

This clone was detected a few times. The chain joins TRBV29-1 to TRBJ2-2, with TRBD1 as a possible D gene (5 bases). Germline loops: CDR1 SQVTM, CDR2 ANQGSEA. The V end was cut by 0 bases, the J end by 4 bases, with 6 bases between. The CDR3 totals 13 residues. CDR3 DNA sequence: TGCAGCGTTGAAGAGGGGCTCACCGGGGAGCTGTTTTTT. The encoded protein is CSVEEGLTGELFF.

The chain links TRBV11-2 to TRBJ2-3, with 9 bases fitting TRBD1. Germline CDR1 and CDR2: SGHAT and FQNNGV. This CDR3 spans 14 amino acids. The V segment lost 7 bases and the J segment 1 base; nucleotides outside the gene matches: 3. The DNA of the CDR3 is TGTGCCAGCAAATGGGACAGGGGCACAGATACGCAGTATTTT. Its translation is CASKWDRGTDTQYF.